This T cell receptor beta chain was retrieved from a study of T cells after yellow fever vaccination (dated by TCRdb to about 2019). Background for the entire study: Libraries from fractions with low cell numbers were prepared with the SMART-Seq v4 Ultra Low Input RNA kit. Two healthy male donors, one aged 18 to 30 and one aged 30 to 40 years, were included in the cohort. To follow T-cell clones before and after primary and booster YFV17D yellow fever vaccination, bulk TCR alpha and beta repertoires were sequenced over time. Blood was collected at multiple timepoints before and after primary and secondary immunization, and bulk PBMC replicates and cell subsets were isolated.

The sample was run on an Illumina NovaSeq 6000. Synthesis of TCR cDNA relied on 5'RACE template switching, a step that introduced a universal primer site along with unique molecular identifiers. cDNA synthesis was primed from both the TCR alpha and TCR beta constant segments. Libraries were amplified in two PCR steps, with sample barcodes and sequencing adapters added in the second step. Sequencing of libraries was performed on Illumina HiSeq 2500 (2x100 bp) or NovaSeq (2x150 bp). The paper's processing steps were these. MIGEC handled demultiplexing of reads and collapsing into UMI consensus sequences, while MiXCR performed V(D)J alignment. Vaccine-responding clonotypes were identified with edgeR using replicate PBMC samples, with FDR below 0.01 and a log2 fold change above 5 up to day 15 being required. Each bulk clonotype received a CD4 or CD8 identity based on whether the sequenced CD4 or CD8 repertoire contained that clonotype at higher abundance. TCRdb trimmed the raw reads at Q25, called clones with MiXCR and kept productive beta chains. For every CDR3 protein sequence, its rows merge into one entry that carries the most common genes and DNA. These V and J calls rely on TCRdb rather than the paper's analysis. Across this sample there are about 170,000 distinct CDR3 sequences, with more than 9.5% seen only once. Of the sample, 35% to 40% is held by the ten largest clones.

Findings and caveats that apply to the study as a whole: FACS-sorted repertoires could contain abundant contaminating clonotypes from the bulk population, so computational filtering was required. Most clones expanded after primary vaccination (almost 97% of CD4 and around nine tenths of CD8) were re-detected after the booster, suggesting that broad memory maintenance occurred. Compared with the primary T-cell response, the secondary T-cell response was weaker but faster, peaking on day 5 rather than day 15. Because the study included only a couple of donors, the extent to which the findings can be generalized is limited. A small share of clonotypes was detected in both CD4 and CD8 compartments, with the overlap likely arising from convergent recombination.

As for this clonotype: Its target antigen remains unknown. Base qualities are not recorded, but no much larger clone differs from it by a single base.

The sample's treatment or condition label, decoded: live attenuated yellow fever vaccine strain. PBMCs were isolated from peripheral blood using a standard Ficoll-Paque protocol. CD4 and CD8 T-cell fractions were isolated with Dynabeads CD4 and CD8 positive selection kits. TriZol was used to extract RNA from bulk PBMCs, from CD4 and CD8 fractions, and from dextramer-positive and dextramer-negative fractions. CDR3 length: 11 amino acids, cysteine to phenylalanine. The CDR3 DNA has 33 bases and is translated from base 1. V is reduced by 1 base and J by 6 bases, leaving a spacing of 4 bases between them. The germline V gene specifies SGHVS as CDR1 and FNYEAQ as CDR2.

The source material was CD8+ T cells sorted from PBMCs, sampled 15 days after the yellow fever booster vaccination. The chain was built from TRBV7-6 and TRBJ2-7, with an unclear D gene assignment. The clonotype was recovered from a young man who received the YFV17D yellow fever vaccine. The CDR3 protein sequence reads: CASSLGREQYF. The sequenced DNA is TGTGCCAGCAGCTTAGGACGCGAGCAGTACTTC.